Listed below are T cell receptor beta chains from one sample, sequenced in a study of T cells in Graves' hyperthyroidism and ophthalmopathy. TCRdb re-derived calls from the multiplex PCR reads in MiXCR, one entry per CDR3 protein. The data contain around 300,000 distinct CDR3 sequences, approximately 15% of them seen just once; the ten biggest clones take up roughly 24%. Specimen: blood. The receptors here all came from a woman younger than 45 with Graves' hyperthyroidism. CDR3s include the opening cysteine and the closing phenylalanine or tryptophan. D genes are given only for firm matches. Clone size is stated in some rows and not others, as once, few, many or a class when expanded.

>TRBV28|many|TRBJ1-5|TRBD1
CASSLSRQGLQPQHF
TGTGCCAGCAGTTTGAGTCGACAGGGACTTCAGCCCCAGCATTTT
>TRBV20-1|few|TRBJ2-5|NA
CSARPNPSRERETQYF
TGCAGTGCTAGGCCCAATCCGTCTCGGGAACGTGAGACCCAGTACTTC
>TRBV5-1|few|TRBJ2-1|NA
CASTAQANCNEQFF
TGCGCCAGCACGGCACAGGCTAACTGCAATGAGCAGTTCTTC
>TRBV24-1|few|TRBJ1-2|NA
CATSDPQYGYTF
TGTGCCACCAGTGACCCCCAATATGGCTACACCTTC
>TRBV10-2|NA|TRBJ2-7|NA
CASFRTIPFYEQYF
TGCGCCAGCTTTCGAACTATCCCTTTTTACGAGCAGTACTTC
>TRBV10-3|many|TRBJ1-1|NA
CAISENTEAFF
TGTGCCATCAGTGAAAACACTGAAGCTTTCTTT
>TRBV14|few|TRBJ2-5|TRBD1
CASSSRGPRQETQYF
TGTGCCAGCAGCTCAAGGGGGCCTCGACAAGAGACCCAGTACTTC
>TRBV7-8|NA|TRBJ2-1|TRBD2
CASGGGSNEQFF
TGTGCCAGCGGGGGGGGTAGCAATGAGCAGTTCTTC
>TRBV6-1|many|TRBJ2-2|TRBD2
CASSEGGRATGELFF
TGTGCCAGCAGTGAAGGCGGGAGGGCCACCGGGGAGCTGTTTTTT
>TRBV28|NA|TRBJ2-1|TRBD1
CASSLTGTGISLEQFF
TGTGCCAGCAGCCTGACCGGGACAGGGATTTCCCTTGAGCAGTTCTTC
>TRBV18|NA|TRBJ2-5|NA
CASSPLASEQETQYF
TGTGCCAGCTCACCCTTAGCCAGCGAACAAGAGACCCAGTACTTC
>TRBV20-1|many|TRBJ2-3|TRBD2
CSARGLAGNTDTQYF
TGCAGTGCTAGAGGACTAGCGGGTAACACAGATACGCAGTATTTT
>TRBV11-2|many|TRBJ2-5|NA
CASSLDQSPTQYF
TGTGCCAGCAGCTTAGATCAATCTCCCACCCAGTACTTC
>TRBV29-1|many|TRBJ2-3|TRBD2
CSSLGTSVTDTQYF
TGCAGCAGCCTCGGGACTAGCGTCACAGATACGCAGTATTTT
>TRBV7-9|few|TRBJ1-5|NA
CASSPDGGRNQPQHF
TGTGCCAGCAGCCCCGATGGGGGGCGGAATCAGCCCCAGCATTTT
>TRBV28|many|TRBJ1-2|NA
CASSSRQFSGDGYTF
TGTGCCAGCAGTTCGCGACAGTTTTCCGGGGATGGCTACACCTTC
>TRBV19|few|TRBJ1-5|NA
CASSDGTLSNQPQHF
TGTGCCAGTAGTGACGGGACTCTTAGCAATCAGCCCCAGCATTTT
>TRBV7-8|many|TRBJ2-1|NA
CASSPRLLYNEQFF
TGTGCCAGCAGCCCACGACTCCTCTACAATGAGCAGTTCTTC
>TRBV7-8|many|TRBJ1-1|TRBD1
CASSSSLFQTGRNTEAFF
TGTGCCAGCAGCTCCTCCCTCTTCCAGACAGGGAGGAACACTGAAGCTTTCTTT
>TRBV12-3/TRBV12-4|many|TRBJ1-1|NA
CASSINLGAEAFF
TGTGCCAGCAGTATTAACCTGGGCGCTGAAGCTTTCTTT
>TRBV3-1|many|TRBJ1-2|NA
CASSQAGSYGYTF
TGTGCCAGCAGCCAAGCAGGGAGCTATGGCTACACCTTC
>TRBV27|NA|TRBJ2-7|TRBD1
CASSPHSTLIRTGKTYEQYF
TGTGCCAGCAGTCCCCACTCAACTCTCATAAGGACAGGAAAGACCTACGAGCAGTACTTC
>TRBV6-1|many|TRBJ2-7|NA
CASTTFHEQYF
TGTGCCAGCACGACTTTCCACGAGCAGTACTTC
>TRBV20-1|many|TRBJ1-5|TRBD1
CSATGTGRVGQPQHF
TGCAGTGCCACCGGGACAGGGAGGGTAGGACAGCCCCAGCATTTT
>TRBV12-3/TRBV12-4|few|TRBJ1-5|TRBD1
CASSLTGSQHF
TGTGCCAGCAGTTTGACAGGGTCCCAGCATTTT
>TRBV7-2|few|TRBJ2-7|NA
CASSTYGTGIYEQYF
TGTGCCAGCAGCACATACGGGACGGGAATCTACGAGCAGTACTTC